The 17 T cell receptor beta chains below all came from one sample that was sequenced in a study of T cells in localized non-small cell lung cancer. This table comes from immunoSEQ multiplex PCR, and its TCRdb copy is limited to in-frame clones, with some not included. Here the sample spans roughly 48,000 clones, 80% being singletons. The sequences come from PBMCs, collected before any cancer treatment. The receptor source for this set is a woman aged 35-70 years with stage II lung adenocarcinoma.

V and J are TRBV27 and TRBJ1-4; 10 nucleotides agree with TRBD1. This CDR3 spans 16 amino acids. V lost 6 bases and J lost 4; bases outside the gene matches: 8. Germline assignment: CDR1 MNHEY and CDR2 SMNVEV (reference sequence). The CDR3 loop reads CASRQTGGWGNEKLFF. DNA of the CDR3: TGTGCCAGCAGACAGACAGGGGGCTGGGGTAATGAAAAACTGTTTTTT.

The V and J genes are TRBV18 and TRBJ1-5; D gene uncertain. The CDR3 extends over 14 amino acids. The ends were cut back, 3 bases at V and 10 bases at J, with 16 bases in the middle. The germline gives CDR1 KGHSH, CDR2 LQKENI. The CDR3: CASSPSDGLGPQHF. CDR3 bases: TGTGCCAGCTCACCCAGCGACGGCCTTGGACCCCAGCATTTT.

Only one count was recorded for this clone. The J gene is TRBJ1-4, the V gene TRBV6-5; D call uncertain. Germline assignment: CDR1 MNHEY and CDR2 SVGAGI. The CDR3 consists of 12 residues. Deletions cut 6 bases from V and 10 bases from J, with 12 bases between. CDR3 nucleotide sequence: TGTGCCAGCAGCTCCCTTGTGGGAAAACTGTTTTTT. It is translated as CASSSLVGKLFF.

This clone was seen only once. The chain couples TRBV18 to TRBJ1-2; D perhaps matches TRBD1 (5 bases). The CDR3 runs 12 residues. The V gene's germline CDR1 is KGHSH and CDR2 LQKENI. V shed 0 bases and J shed 7 bases, with 6 bases lying between them. CDR3 protein: CASSPPRGGYTF. The CDR3 DNA sequence: TGTGCCAGCTCACCACCGAGGGGTGGCTACACCTTC.

In DNA, the CDR3 is TGTGCCAGCACTCCGACAGGCACGGACTATGGCTACACCTTC. It specifies CASTPTGTDYGYTF. V is TRBV2 and J is TRBJ1-2, with D possibly matching TRBD1 (6 bases). This CDR3 spans 14 amino acids. The V end was cut by 7 bases, the J end by 3 bases, with 15 bases between. Per germline, CDR1 SNHLY and CDR2 FYNNEI.

The chain combines TRBV9 with TRBJ2-3; D unresolved. Trimming left V 4 bases short and J 5 bases short, with 5 bases between. The CDR3 contains 11 residues. Per germline, CDR1 SGDLS and CDR2 YYNGEE. Here the CDR3 DNA reads TGTGCCAGCAGCTCCCTAGATACGCAGTATTTT. It specifies CASSSLDTQYF.

The chain has TRBV25-1 and TRBJ2-1; the D gene could be TRBD1 or TRBD2 (5 bases each). The CDR3 totals 14 residues. Trimming shortened V by 1 base and J by 4 bases, and 8 bases separated the two germline ends. Germline V gives CDR1 MGHDK, CDR2 SYGVNS. The CDR3 protein is CASSEWDEYNEQFF. The CDR3 coding sequence is TGTGCCAGCAGTGAATGGGACGAGTACAATGAGCAGTTCTTC.

The chain carries TRBV18 and TRBJ2-1; D possibly matches TRBD1 or TRBD2 (6 bases each). CDR3 length: 13 amino acids. CDR1 and CDR2 (germline): KGHSH, LQKENI. V shed 3 bases and J shed 10 bases, with 13 bases lying between them. CDR3: CASSPGNGGEQFF. The CDR3 DNA sequence: TGTGCCAGCTCACCGGGAAACGGGGGCGAGCAGTTCTTC.

The chain couples TRBV21-1 to TRBJ1-2. TRBV21-1 is a recognized pseudogene. The CDR3 is 11 amino acids. The DNA for the CDR3 is TGTGCCAGCAGCACCGCGGATGGCTACACCTTC. The encoded protein is CASSTADGYTF.

The J gene is TRBJ1-5, the V gene TRBV25-1; D remains unclear. This CDR3 comprises 13 residues. Germline V lookup: CDR1 MGHDK, CDR2 SYGVNS. The V and J ends lost 6 bases and 5 bases respectively, with 11 bases between them. This chain's CDR3 is CASRGRVDQPQHF. The CDR3 coding sequence is TGTGCCAGCAGGGGAAGAGTTGATCAGCCCCAGCATTTT.

For this clone: The sample carries other DNA sequences with the same CDR3. This chain links TRBV6-1 with TRBJ2-5, with TRBD2 identical over 7 bases. The J segment lost 3 bases and the V segment lost 5 bases, leaving 3 bases of the junction unmatched. This CDR3 contains 13 residues. Germline CDR1 reads MNHNS; CDR2 reads SASEGT. The CDR3 reads CASSWAGEETQYF. The CDR3 nucleotides are TGTGCCAGCAGTTGGGCGGGAGAAGAGACCCAGTACTTC.

This clone was seen a few times. The genes are TRBV6-5 and TRBJ2-1; 9 bases agree with TRBD2. Germline CDR1 and CDR2: MNHEY and SVGAGI. The trim removed 8 bases at V and 7 bases at J, leaving 6 bases unmatched. The CDR3 runs to 13 residues. The CDR3 DNA sequence: TGTGCCAGCCGGGGACTAGCCCATAATGAGCAGTTCTTC. Encoded protein: CASRGLAHNEQFF.

The chain links TRBV2 to TRBJ2-7; no definite D call. V lost 2 bases and J 3 bases, leaving 5 bases between the germline ends. The CDR3 length is 12 residues. CDR1 is SNHLY and CDR2 is FYNNEI in the germline V gene. CDR3 DNA sequence: TGTGCCAGCAGTGAAACAGACTACGAGCAGTACTTC. Encoded protein: CASSETDYEQYF.

This chain uses TRBV6-1 with TRBJ2-2; no firm D call. The length of the CDR3 is 16 residues. The V gene's germline CDR1 is MNHNS and CDR2 SASEGT. Trimming cost V 4 bases and J 0 bases, with 12 bases left between them. The CDR3 DNA reads TGTGCCAGCAGTGCCCAGGCGATCGCGAACACCGGGGAGCTGTTTTTT. The encoded protein is CASSAQAIANTGELFF.

The gene calls are TRBV18 and TRBJ1-2, with D perhaps TRBD1 (5 bases). The CDR3 has 13 amino acids. Per germline, CDR1 KGHSH and CDR2 LQKENI. Trimming stripped 11 bases from V and 1 base from J, with 14 bases between. The CDR3 is CASSRDVNYGYTF. For the CDR3, the DNA is TGTGCCTCGTCCCGGGACGTTAACTATGGCTACACCTTC. Drawing the rest from reference TRBV18 and TRBJ1-2, the complete variable domain is NAGVMQNPRHLVRRRGQEARLRCSPMKGHSHVYWYRQLPEEGLKFMVYLQKENIIDESGMPKERFSAEFPKEGPSILRIQQVVRGDSAAYFCASSRDVNYGYTFGSGTRLTVV.

Only a few counts were recorded for this clone. The chain employs TRBV9 and TRBJ1-5; D remains unclear. This CDR3 contains 14 residues. Germline V gives CDR1 SGDLS, CDR2 YYNGEE. The V gene lost 0 bases and the J gene lost 2 bases, with 6 bases spanning the gap. Written as DNA, the CDR3 is TGTGCCAGCAGCGTAGGGAGTCGCAATCAGCCCCAGCATTTT. Its translation: CASSVGSRNQPQHF.

This chain connects TRBV10-1 to TRBJ1-1, with D possibly TRBD1 on 6 matching bases. Between the trimmed V and J ends, which lost 0 bases and 1 base, there was a span of 15 bases. CDR1 and CDR2 from the germline V gene are WNHNN and SYGVQD (reference sequence). The CDR3 has 17 amino acids. The CDR3 protein is CASSESSNGGRNTEAFF. The CDR3 DNA reads as TGCGCCAGCAGTGAGTCCTCTAACGGGGGCCGGAACACTGAAGCTTTCTTT.